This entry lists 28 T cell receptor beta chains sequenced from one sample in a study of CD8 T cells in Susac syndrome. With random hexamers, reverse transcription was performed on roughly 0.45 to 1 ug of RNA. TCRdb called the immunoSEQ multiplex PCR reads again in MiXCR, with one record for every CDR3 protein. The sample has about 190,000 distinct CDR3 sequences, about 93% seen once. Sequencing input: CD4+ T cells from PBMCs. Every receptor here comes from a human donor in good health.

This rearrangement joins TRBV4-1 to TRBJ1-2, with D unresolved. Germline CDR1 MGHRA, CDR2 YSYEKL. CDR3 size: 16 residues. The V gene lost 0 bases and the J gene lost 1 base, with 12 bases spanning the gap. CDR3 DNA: TGCGCCAGCAGCCAAGATATTGGCAGCTTTAACTATGGCTACACCTTC. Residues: CASSQDIGSFNYGYTF.

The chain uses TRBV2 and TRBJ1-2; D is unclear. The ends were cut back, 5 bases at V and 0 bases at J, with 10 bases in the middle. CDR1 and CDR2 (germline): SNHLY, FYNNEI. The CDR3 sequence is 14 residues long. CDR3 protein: CASSSRIANYGYTF. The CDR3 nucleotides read TGTGCCAGCAGTTCCAGGATAGCTAACTATGGCTACACCTTC.

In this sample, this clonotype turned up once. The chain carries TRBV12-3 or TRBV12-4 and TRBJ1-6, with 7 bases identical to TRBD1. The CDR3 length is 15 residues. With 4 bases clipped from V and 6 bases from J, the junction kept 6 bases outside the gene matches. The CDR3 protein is CASSSGGGFNSPLHF. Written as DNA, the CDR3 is TGTGCCAGCAGTTCAGGGGGGGGCTTTAATTCACCCCTCCACTTT.

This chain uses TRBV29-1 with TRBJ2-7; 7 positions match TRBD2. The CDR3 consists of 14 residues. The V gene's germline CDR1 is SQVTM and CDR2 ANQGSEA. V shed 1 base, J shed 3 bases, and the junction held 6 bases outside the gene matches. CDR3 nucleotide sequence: TGCAGCGTTGAAGTAGCGGCTAGCGGCTACGAGCAGTACTTC. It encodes CSVEVAASGYEQYF.

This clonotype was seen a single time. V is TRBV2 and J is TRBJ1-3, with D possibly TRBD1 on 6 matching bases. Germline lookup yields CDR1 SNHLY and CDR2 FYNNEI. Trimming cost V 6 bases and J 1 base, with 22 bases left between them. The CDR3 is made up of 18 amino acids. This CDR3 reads CASSRRARQALSGNTIYF. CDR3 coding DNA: TGTGCCAGCAGCCGCAGGGCCAGACAGGCCCTTTCTGGAAACACCATATATTTT.

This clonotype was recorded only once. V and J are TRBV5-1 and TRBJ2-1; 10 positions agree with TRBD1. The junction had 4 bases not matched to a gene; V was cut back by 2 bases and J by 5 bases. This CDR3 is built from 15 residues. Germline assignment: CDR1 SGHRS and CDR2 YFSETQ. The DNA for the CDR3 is TGCGCCAGCAGCTTACGACAGGGGGCGAACAATGAGCAGTTCTTC. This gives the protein CASSLRQGANNEQFF.

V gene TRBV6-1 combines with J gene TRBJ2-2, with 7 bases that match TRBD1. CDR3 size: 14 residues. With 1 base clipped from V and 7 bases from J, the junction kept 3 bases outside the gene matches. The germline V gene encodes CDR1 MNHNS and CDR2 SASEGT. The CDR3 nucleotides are TGTGCCAGCAGTGAAGGACAGGGTATCGGGGAGCTGTTTTTT. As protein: CASSEGQGIGELFF.

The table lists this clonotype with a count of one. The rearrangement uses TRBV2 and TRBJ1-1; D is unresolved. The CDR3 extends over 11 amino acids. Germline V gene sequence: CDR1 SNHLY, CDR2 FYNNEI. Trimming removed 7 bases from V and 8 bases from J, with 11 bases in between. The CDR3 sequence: CASNKGREAFF. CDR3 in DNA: TGTGCCAGCAATAAAGGGAGGGAAGCTTTCTTT.

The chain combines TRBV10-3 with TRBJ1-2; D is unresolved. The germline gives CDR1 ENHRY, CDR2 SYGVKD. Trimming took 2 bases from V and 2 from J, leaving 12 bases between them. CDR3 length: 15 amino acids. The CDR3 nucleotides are TGTGCCATCAGTGAGGGGCGGATCATGAACTATGGCTACACCTTC. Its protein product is CAISEGRIMNYGYTF.

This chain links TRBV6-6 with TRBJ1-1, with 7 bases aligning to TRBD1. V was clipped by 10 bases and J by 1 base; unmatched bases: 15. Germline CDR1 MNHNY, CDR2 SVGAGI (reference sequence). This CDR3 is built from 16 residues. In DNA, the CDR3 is TGTGCCACCGCTGACAGGGTGGGGCTTACGAACACTGAAGCTTTCTTT. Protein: CATADRVGLTNTEAFF.

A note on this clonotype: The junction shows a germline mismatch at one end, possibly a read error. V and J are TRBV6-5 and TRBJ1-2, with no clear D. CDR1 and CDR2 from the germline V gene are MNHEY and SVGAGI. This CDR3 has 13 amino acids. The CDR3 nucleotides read TGTGCCAGCAGTTACGGGGAACGGGCGGAGAGGGCCTTC. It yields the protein CASSYGERAERAF.

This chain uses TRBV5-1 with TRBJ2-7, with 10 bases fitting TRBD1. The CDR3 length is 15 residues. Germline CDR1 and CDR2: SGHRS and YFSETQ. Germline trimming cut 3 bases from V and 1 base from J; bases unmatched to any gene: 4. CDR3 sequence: CASSSGTGVSYEQYF. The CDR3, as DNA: TGCGCCAGCAGCTCCGGGACAGGGGTATCCTACGAGCAGTACTTC.

DNA for the CDR3: TGTGCCACCGGCATACGCCCCTCCTACAATGAGCAGTTCTTC. Its protein is CATGIRPSYNEQFF. This chain uses TRBV24-1 with TRBJ2-1; D uncertain. Germline CDR1 reads KGHDR; CDR2 reads SFDVKD. This CDR3 contains 14 residues. The V end lost 9 bases, the J end lost 0 bases, and 11 bases lay between the germline ends.

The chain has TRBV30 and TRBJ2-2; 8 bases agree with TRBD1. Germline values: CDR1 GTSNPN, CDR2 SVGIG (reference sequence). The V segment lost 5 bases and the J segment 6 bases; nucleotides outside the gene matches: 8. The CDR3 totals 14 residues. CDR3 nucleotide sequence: TGTGCCTGGGGGGGCGCCAGGGGGCCCGGGGAGCTGTTTTTT. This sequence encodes CAWGGARGPGELFF.

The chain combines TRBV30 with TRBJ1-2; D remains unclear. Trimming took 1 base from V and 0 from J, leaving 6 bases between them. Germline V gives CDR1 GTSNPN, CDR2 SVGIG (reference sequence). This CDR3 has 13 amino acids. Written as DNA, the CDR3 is TGTGCCTGGAGTGACCTAACTAACTATGGCTACACCTTC. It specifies CAWSDLTNYGYTF.

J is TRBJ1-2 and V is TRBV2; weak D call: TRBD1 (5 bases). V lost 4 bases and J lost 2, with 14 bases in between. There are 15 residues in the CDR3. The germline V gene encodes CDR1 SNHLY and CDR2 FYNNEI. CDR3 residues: CASSVGTPGNYGYTF. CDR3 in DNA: TGTGCCAGCAGTGTGGGGACCCCTGGGAACTATGGCTACACCTTC.

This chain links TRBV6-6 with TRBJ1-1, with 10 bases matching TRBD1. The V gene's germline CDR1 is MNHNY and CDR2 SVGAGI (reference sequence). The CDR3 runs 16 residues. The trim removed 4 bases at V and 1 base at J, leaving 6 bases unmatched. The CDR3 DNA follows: TGTGCCAGCAGTTCGACAGGGGGCGTTGAGAACACTGAAGCTTTCTTT. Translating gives CASSSTGGVENTEAFF.

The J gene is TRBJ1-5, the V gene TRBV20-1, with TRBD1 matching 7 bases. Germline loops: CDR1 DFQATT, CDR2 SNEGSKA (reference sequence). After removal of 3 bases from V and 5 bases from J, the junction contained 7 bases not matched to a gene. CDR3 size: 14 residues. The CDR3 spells CSASITGVHQPQHF. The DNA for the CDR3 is TGCAGTGCTAGCATAACAGGGGTACATCAGCCCCAGCATTTT.

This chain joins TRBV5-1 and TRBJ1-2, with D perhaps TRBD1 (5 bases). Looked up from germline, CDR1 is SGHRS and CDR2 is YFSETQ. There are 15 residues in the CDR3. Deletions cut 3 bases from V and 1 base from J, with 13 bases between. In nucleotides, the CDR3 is TGCGCCAGCAGCTGGTCAGGGCTCGGTAACTATGGCTACACCTTC. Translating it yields CASSWSGLGNYGYTF.

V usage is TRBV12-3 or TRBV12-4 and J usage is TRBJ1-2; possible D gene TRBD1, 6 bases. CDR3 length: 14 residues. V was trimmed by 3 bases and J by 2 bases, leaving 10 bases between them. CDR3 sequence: CASSFMDRNYGYTF. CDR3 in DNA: TGTGCCAGCAGTTTTATGGACAGAAACTATGGCTACACCTTC.

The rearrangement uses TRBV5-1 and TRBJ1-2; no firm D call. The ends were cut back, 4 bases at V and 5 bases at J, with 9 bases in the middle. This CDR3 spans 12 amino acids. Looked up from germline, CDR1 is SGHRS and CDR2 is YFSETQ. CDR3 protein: CASSPGPYGYTF. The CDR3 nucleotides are TGCGCCAGCAGCCCCGGGCCGTATGGCTACACCTTC.

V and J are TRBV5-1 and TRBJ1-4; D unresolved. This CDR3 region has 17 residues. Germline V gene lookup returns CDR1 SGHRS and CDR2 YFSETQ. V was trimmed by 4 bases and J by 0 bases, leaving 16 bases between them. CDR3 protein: CASSKDGGRPTNEKLFF. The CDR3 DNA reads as TGCGCCAGCAGCAAGGATGGAGGGAGGCCAACTAATGAAAAACTGTTTTTT.

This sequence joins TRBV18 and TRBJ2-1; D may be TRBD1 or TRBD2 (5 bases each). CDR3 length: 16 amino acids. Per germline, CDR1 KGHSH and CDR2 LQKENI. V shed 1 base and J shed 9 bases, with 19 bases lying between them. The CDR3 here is CASSPLGHGGFSEQFF. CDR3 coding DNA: TGTGCCAGCTCACCACTAGGACACGGAGGCTTTAGTGAGCAGTTCTTC.

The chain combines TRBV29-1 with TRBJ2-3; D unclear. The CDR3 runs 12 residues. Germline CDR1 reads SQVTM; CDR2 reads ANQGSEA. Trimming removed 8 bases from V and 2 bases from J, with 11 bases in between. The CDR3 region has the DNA TGCAGCTTCTCGACCTACACAGATACGCAGTATTTT. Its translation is CSFSTYTDTQYF.

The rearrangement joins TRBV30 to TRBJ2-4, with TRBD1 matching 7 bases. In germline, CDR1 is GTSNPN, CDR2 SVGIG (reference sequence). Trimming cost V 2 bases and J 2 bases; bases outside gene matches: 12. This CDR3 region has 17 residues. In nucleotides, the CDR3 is TGTGCCTGGAGTCCATACGGGACAGCCGCGACCAAAAACATTCAGTACTTC. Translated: CAWSPYGTAATKNIQYF.

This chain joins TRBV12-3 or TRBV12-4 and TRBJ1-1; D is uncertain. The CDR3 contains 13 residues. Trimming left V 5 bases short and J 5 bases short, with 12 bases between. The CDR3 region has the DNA TGTGCCAGCAGTACGGCGGGGAGGACTGAAGCTTTCTTT. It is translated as CASSTAGRTEAFF.

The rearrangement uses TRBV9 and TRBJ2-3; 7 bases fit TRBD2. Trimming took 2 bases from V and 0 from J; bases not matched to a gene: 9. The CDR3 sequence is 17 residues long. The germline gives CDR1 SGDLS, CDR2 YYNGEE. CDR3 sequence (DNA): TGTGCCAGCAGCGTCGGCCTCAGCGGGGTTAGCACAGATACGCAGTATTTT. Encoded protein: CASSVGLSGVSTDTQYF.

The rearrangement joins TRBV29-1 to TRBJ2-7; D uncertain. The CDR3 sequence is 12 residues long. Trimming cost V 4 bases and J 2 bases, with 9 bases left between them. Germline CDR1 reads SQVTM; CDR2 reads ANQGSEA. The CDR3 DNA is TGCAGCGTTGCGGCTTCCCCCTACGAGCAGTACTTC. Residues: CSVAASPYEQYF.